A selection of T cell receptor beta chains follows, all from one sample in a study of blood T cell repertoires in COVID-19. Measured with immunoSEQ multiplex PCR; TCRdb has only the in-frame clones, and not every one. In the table there are roughly 410,000 clones, 70% to 90% of which are singletons. The specimen was peripheral blood. These TCRs come from a woman aged 40 to 50 with COVID-19, enrolled during active disease. CDR3s include the opening cysteine and the closing phenylalanine or tryptophan. Each record gives: V gene, clone size, D gene, J gene, CDR3 DNA, CDR3 protein. D genes are given only for firm matches. Not every row has a clone size; where given, it reads once, few, many or a size class.

V: TRBV4-3; size: -; D: TRBD2; J: TRBJ2-1; DNA: TGCGCCAGCAGCCAAGGGCTAGCGGGACACAATGAGCAGTTCTTC; CDR3: CASSQGLAGHNEQFF
V: TRBV6-5; size: -; D: -; J: TRBJ2-1; DNA: TGTGCCAGCAGTTACCGGGATGTGACAGGACACAATGAGCAGTTCTTC; CDR3: CASSYRDVTGHNEQFF
V: TRBV5-1; size: -; D: TRBD1; J: TRBJ1-5; DNA: TGCGCCAGCAGCTTGGGGGACAGCGGTTATAGCAATCAGCCCCAGCATTTT; CDR3: CASSLGDSGYSNQPQHF
V: TRBV7-2; size: -; D: TRBD2; J: TRBJ2-2; DNA: TGTGCCAGCAGCTTACCGGGGGGATACACCGGGGAGCTGTTTTTT; CDR3: CASSLPGGYTGELFF
V: TRBV18; size: -; D: TRBD1; J: TRBJ2-7; DNA: TGTGCCAGCTCACCACGCGAAGGGGGCATTAGCTCCTACGAGCAGTACTTC; CDR3: CASSPREGGISSYEQYF
V: TRBV10-3; size: -; D: -; J: TRBJ2-1; DNA: TGTGCCACCCGGTTCCAGGGAGGTGTAAGCTCCTACAATGAGCAGTTCTTC; CDR3: CATRFQGGVSSYNEQFF
V: TRBV7-2; size: -; D: TRBD1; J: TRBJ1-6; DNA: TGTGCCAGCAGCCCTGACAGGGGCGTTAATTCACCCCTCCACTTT; CDR3: CASSPDRGVNSPLHF
V: TRBV20-1; size: -; D: TRBD2; J: TRBJ2-7; DNA: TGCAGTGCTAGTTCTAGCGGGGATCGGTACGAGCAGTACTTC; CDR3: CSASSSGDRYEQYF
V: TRBV15; size: -; D: -; J: TRBJ1-2; DNA: TGTGCCACCAGCAGAGGCGTCACAGCTAACTATGGCTACACCTTC; CDR3: CATSRGVTANYGYTF
V: TRBV24-1; size: -; D: TRBD2; J: TRBJ2-1; DNA: TGTGCCACCAGTGATTCGGCGACTAGCGGGAGGGCCCGAGGGGAGCAGTTCTTC; CDR3: CATSDSATSGRARGEQFF
V: TRBV4-1; size: few; D: TRBD2; J: TRBJ2-7; DNA: TGCGCCAGCAGCCAAGAGTCAAACGTAGCGGGGAGCTCCTACGAGCAGTACTTC; CDR3: CASSQESNVAGSSYEQYF
V: TRBV4-3; size: -; D: TRBD2; J: TRBJ2-5; DNA: TGCGCCAGCAGCCCGGGGACTAGCGGAAATCAAGAGACCCAGTACTTC; CDR3: CASSPGTSGNQETQYF
V: TRBV5-1; size: -; D: -; J: TRBJ2-7; DNA: TGCGCCAGCAGCTTGGGCAGGGATTCCGAGCAGTACTTC; CDR3: CASSLGRDSEQYF
V: TRBV5-1; size: -; D: -; J: TRBJ1-2; DNA: TGCGCCAGCAGCTTGGGGGCACAGGTGGCCCACGGCTACACCTTC; CDR3: CASSLGAQVAHGYTF
V: TRBV12-5; size: once; D: -; J: TRBJ2-2; DNA: TGTGCTAGTGGTTTGTTAGCGGCCTACACCGGGGAGCTGTTTTTT; CDR3: CASGLLAAYTGELFF
V: TRBV6-5; size: -; D: -; J: TRBJ2-7; DNA: TGTGCCAGCAGTTTAAATTACTACGAGCAGTACTTC; CDR3: CASSLNYYEQYF
V: TRBV6-6; size: -; D: TRBD1; J: TRBJ1-1; DNA: TGTGCCAGCATTAGGACAGGGAACACTGAAGCTTTCTTT; CDR3: CASIRTGNTEAFF
V: TRBV7-2; size: -; D: -; J: TRBJ2-7; DNA: TGTGCCAGCAGCTTAGCGGGACACGTCGACGAGCAGTACTTC; CDR3: CASSLAGHVDEQYF
V: TRBV25-1; size: -; D: TRBD2; J: TRBJ2-7; DNA: TGTGCCAGCAGTGAGCCGACTAGCGGGGGAACTGACTACGAGCAGTACTTC; CDR3: CASSEPTSGGTDYEQYF
V: TRBV27; size: -; D: -; J: TRBJ1-6; DNA: TGTGCCAGCAGTCCCCGCCCCACAGGTAGTAATTCACCCCTCCACTTT; CDR3: CASSPRPTGSNSPLHF
V: TRBV6-5; size: once; D: TRBD1; J: TRBJ2-7; DNA: TGTGCCAGCAGTCCTCGGGACAGGGTCTACGAGCAGTACTTC; CDR3: CASSPRDRVYEQYF
V: TRBV7-9; size: -; D: -; J: TRBJ1-1; DNA: TGTGCCAGCAGGGCGGTCCGAGGAGACACTGAAGCTTTCTTT; CDR3: CASRAVRGDTEAFF
V: TRBV27; size: -; D: -; J: TRBJ1-2; DNA: TGTGCCAGCAGTTTAGCGGGGTCCTATGGCTACACCTTC; CDR3: CASSLAGSYGYTF
V: TRBV3-1/TRBV3-2; size: once; D: -; J: TRBJ1-1; DNA: TGTGCCAGCAGCCAAGACGGGGCAGGGGAAGGGGGCACTGAAGCTTTCTTT; CDR3: CASSQDGAGEGGTEAFF
V: TRBV9; size: -; D: TRBD2; J: TRBJ2-2; DNA: TGTGCCAGCAGCGTAGGCCTAGCGGCGAACACCGGGGAGCTGTTTTTT; CDR3: CASSVGLAANTGELFF
V: TRBV28; size: -; D: -; J: TRBJ1-2; DNA: TGTGCCAGCAGTAGGGGGTCTTGGGGCTACACCTTC; CDR3: CASSRGSWGYTF
V: TRBV7-2; size: -; D: TRBD1; J: TRBJ1-2; DNA: TGTGCCAGCAGCTCACAGGGGGCGCAAGACTATGGCTACACCTTC; CDR3: CASSSQGAQDYGYTF